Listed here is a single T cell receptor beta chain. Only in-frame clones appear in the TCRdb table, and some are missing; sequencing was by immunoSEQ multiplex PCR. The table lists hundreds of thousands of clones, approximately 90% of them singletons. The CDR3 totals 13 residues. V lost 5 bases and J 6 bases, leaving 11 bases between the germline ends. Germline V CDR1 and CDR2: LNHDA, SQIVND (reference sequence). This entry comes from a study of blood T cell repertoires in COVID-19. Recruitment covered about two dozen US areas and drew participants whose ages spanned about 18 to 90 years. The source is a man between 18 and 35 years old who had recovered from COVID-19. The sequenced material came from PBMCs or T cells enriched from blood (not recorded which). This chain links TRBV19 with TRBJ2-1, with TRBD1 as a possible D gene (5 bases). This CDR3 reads CASSVQRGNEQFF. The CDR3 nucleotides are TGTGCCAGTAGTGTTCAAAGGGGCAATGAGCAGTTCTTC.